The present TCR beta chain was sequenced within a study of blood T cells in healthy people across ages. On the study more broadly: About one barcoded beta molecule per two T cells was captured by template switching. Findings of the study overall: TCR beta diversity correlated strongly with naive T cell percentage.

On this clonotype itself: The antigen is not known.

The donors, healthy Caucasians from Russia, were aged about 6 to 100. Extractions gave at least 5 micrograms of total RNA per sample. Through a sample-barcoded 5' primer and a J-beta primer mix, a second PCR was run for roughly 6 to 11 cycles. MiXCR was run by TCRdb on the 5' RACE reads, yielding one entry per CDR3 protein. The sample lists just under 900,000 distinct CDR3 sequences, 29% seen once, with around a sixth in the top ten. The germline V gene encodes CDR1 SGHRS and CDR2 YFSETQ. CDR3 length: 15 residues. The V end lost 3 bases, the J end lost 0 bases, and 12 bases lay between the germline ends.

The TCR was taken from a woman of 80 years or more in good health. The specimen was blood. The chain joins TRBV5-1 to TRBJ1-2; D uncertain. CDR3 residues: CASSSDIAANYGYTF. The CDR3 region has the DNA TGCGCCAGCAGCTCCGACATCGCTGCTAACTATGGCTACACCTTC.